This TCR beta chain emerged from a study of cytomegalovirus exposure and HLA in healthy donors. Looking at the study overall: Researchers found that less than 90% of a few hundred genotyped donors fell within the Caucasian-associated ancestry cluster.

Whole-study findings and limits: Reports state that TCR beta sequences accurately predicted most subjects' HLA-A and HLA-B alleles. V- and J-gene trimming in TCR beta was tied to a missense DCLRE1C variant by an analysis performed later. The classifier, whose performance was assessed in both the original and validation cohorts, reportedly diagnosed cytomegalovirus status with high specificity and sensitivity.

Use of 60 Vbeta and 13 Jbeta primers characterized the PCR. Measured with immunoSEQ multiplex PCR; TCRdb has only the in-frame clones, and not every one. The data contain some 70,000 clones, around 78% of them seen just once; the ten biggest clones take up 5.5% to 7.5%. Points on this clone: Its antigen is currently unknown.

The sequence came from a man over 45 in good health and CMV-seronegative. Source material: PBMCs.

The CDR3 DNA sequence: TGTGCCAGCTCCCTCACCCTAAGCTCCTACGAGCAGTACTTC. Protein sequence: CASSLTLSSYEQYF. The rearrangement links TRBV18 to TRBJ2-7; D not certain. Deletions cut 6 bases from V and 0 bases from J, with 12 bases between. Looked up from germline, CDR1 is KGHSH and CDR2 is LQKENI. This CDR3 is built from 14 residues.